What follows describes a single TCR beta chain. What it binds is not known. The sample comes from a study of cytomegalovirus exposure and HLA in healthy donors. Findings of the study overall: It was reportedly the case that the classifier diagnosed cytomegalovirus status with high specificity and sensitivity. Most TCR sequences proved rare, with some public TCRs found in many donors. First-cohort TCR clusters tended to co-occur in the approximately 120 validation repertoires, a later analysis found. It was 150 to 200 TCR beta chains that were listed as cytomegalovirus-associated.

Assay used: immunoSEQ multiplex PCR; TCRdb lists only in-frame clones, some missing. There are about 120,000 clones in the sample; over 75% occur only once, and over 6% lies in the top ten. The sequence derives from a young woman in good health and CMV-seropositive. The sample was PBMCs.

The CDR3 protein is CSAQGKYEQYF. The CDR3 DNA follows: TGCAGTGCACAGGGGAAATACGAGCAGTACTTC. The chain links TRBV20-1 to TRBJ2-7; 7 positions agree with TRBD1. CDR1 and CDR2 (germline): DFQATT, SNEGSKA (reference sequence). J lost 4 bases, V lost 6 bases, and 3 bases had no gene match. The CDR3 contains 11 residues.